Here is one TCR beta chain with its context. Data came from immunoSEQ multiplex PCR; TCRdb stores just in-frame clones and leaves some out. The table has about 69,000 clones, 80% to 90% seen once; the top ten hold 6.5%. These data originate in a study of OX40 agonist ivuxolimab in advanced cancers. V shed 4 bases and J 2 bases; nucleotides not matched to a gene: 5. This CDR3 comprises 14 residues. Germline V gene lookup returns CDR1 SGHKS and CDR2 YYEKEE (reference sequence). The receptor was derived from an adult with an advanced solid tumor such as melanoma, head and neck, liver or kidney cancer. V and J are TRBV5-5 and TRBJ1-2; 7 bases map to TRBD1. The sequenced sample was CD4+ or CD8+ T cells sorted from blood, obtained in a trial of the OX40 agonist ivuxolimab. CDR3: CASSLGDSNYGYTF. In DNA form, the CDR3 reads TGTGCCAGCAGCCTCGGGGACAGCAACTATGGCTACACCTTC.